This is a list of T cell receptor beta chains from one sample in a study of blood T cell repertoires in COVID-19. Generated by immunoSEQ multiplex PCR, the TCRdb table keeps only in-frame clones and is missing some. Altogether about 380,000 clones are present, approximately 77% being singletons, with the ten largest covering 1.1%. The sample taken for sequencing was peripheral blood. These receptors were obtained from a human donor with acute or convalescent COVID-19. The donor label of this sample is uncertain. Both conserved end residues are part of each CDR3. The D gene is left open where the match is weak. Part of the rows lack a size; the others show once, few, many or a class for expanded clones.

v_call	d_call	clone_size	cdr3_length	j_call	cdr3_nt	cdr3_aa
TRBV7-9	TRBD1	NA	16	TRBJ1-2	TGTGCCAGCAGCCCAAAAGGGGGACAGGGCCTGCTCGGCTACACCTTC	CASSPKGGQGLLGYTF
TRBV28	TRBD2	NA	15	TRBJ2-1	TGTGCCAGCAGTTTATTTGTAGCGGGGGGGTATGAGCAGTTCTTC	CASSLFVAGGYEQFF
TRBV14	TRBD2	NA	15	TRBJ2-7	TGTGCCAGCAGCCTTACGGGGGGACCGTCCTACGAGCAGTACTTC	CASSLTGGPSYEQYF
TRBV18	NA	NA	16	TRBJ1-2	TGTGCCAGCTCAAAGACCCGACAGGAGAGAAACTATGGCTACACCTTC	CASSKTRQERNYGYTF
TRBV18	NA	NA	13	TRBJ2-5	TGTGCCAGCTCACCTGGTAGCCAAGAGACCCAGTACTTC	CASSPGSQETQYF
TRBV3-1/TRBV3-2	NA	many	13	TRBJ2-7	TGTGCCAGCAGCCAAATTCTGGTAGCAGAGCAGTACTTC	CASSQILVAEQYF
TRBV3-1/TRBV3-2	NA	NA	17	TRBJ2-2	TGTGCCAGCAGCGTTCCCCCAGGGAATAGAGGCACCGGGGAGCTGTTTTTT	CASSVPPGNRGTGELFF
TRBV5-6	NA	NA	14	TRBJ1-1	TGTGCCAGCAGCGTGTTCGGGGGACTTGTTGAAGCTTTCTTT	CASSVFGGLVEAFF
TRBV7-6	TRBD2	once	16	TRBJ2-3	TGTGCCAGCAGCTTAGAGGTAGCGGGAGCGACAGATACGCAGTATTTT	CASSLEVAGATDTQYF
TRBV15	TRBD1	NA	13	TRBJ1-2	TGTGCCACCTCCCGGACAGGTAGCTATGGCTACACCTTC	CATSRTGSYGYTF
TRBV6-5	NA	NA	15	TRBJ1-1	TGTGCCAGCAGTCTGCACCAGACACAAAACACTGAAGCTTTCTTT	CASSLHQTQNTEAFF
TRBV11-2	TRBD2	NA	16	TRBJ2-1	TGTGCCAGCAGCTTAATCCTAGCGGGGGGCCGGAATGAGCAGTTCTTC	CASSLILAGGRNEQFF
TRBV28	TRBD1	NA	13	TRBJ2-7	TGTGCCAGCCGGGGACAGGGGTACTACGAGCAGTACTTC	CASRGQGYYEQYF
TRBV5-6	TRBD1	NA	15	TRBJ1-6	TGTGCCAGCAGCTTGGTCGGGACAGGGAATTCACCCCTCCACTTT	CASSLVGTGNSPLHF
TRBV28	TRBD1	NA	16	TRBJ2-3	TGTGCCAGCAGTCTTCGGACAGGGGTCAGCACAGATACGCAGTATTTT	CASSLRTGVSTDTQYF
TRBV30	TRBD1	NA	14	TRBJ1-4	TGTGCCTGGGGGTCGGACAGGGTCAATGAAAAACTGTTTTTT	CAWGSDRVNEKLFF
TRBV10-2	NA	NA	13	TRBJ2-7	TGCGCCAGCAGACTGGACGGAGGAGCGCGGCAGTACTTC	CASRLDGGARQYF
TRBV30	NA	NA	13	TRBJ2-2	TGTGCCTGGAGTTACGGGAACACCGGGGAGCTGTTTTTT	CAWSYGNTGELFF
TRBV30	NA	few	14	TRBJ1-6	TGTGCCTGCTCTACCGGGACAATGAATTCACCCCTCCACTTT	CACSTGTMNSPLHF
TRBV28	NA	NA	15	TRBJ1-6	TGTGCCAGCAGTACCCCCCGGCAGGCAAGTTCACCCCTCCACTTT	CASSTPRQASSPLHF
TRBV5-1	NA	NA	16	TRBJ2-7	TGCGCCAGCAGCCCCAGAGTGGGCGGGGTCTCCTACGAGCAGTACTTC	CASSPRVGGVSYEQYF
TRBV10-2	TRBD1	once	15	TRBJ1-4	TGCGCCAGCAGCGGTCTCGGGACAGCTAATGAAAAACTGTTTTTT	CASSGLGTANEKLFF
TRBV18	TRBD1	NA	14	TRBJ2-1	TGTGCCAGCGCACCCCTGACAGGGAACAATGAGCAGTTCTTC	CASAPLTGNNEQFF
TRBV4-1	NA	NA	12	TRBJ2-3	TGCGCCAGCAGCCAAGTCCAAGATACGCAGTATTTT	CASSQVQDTQYF
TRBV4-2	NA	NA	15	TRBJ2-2	TGTGCCAGCAGCCAAGATCTCTCGAACACCGGGGAGCTGTTTTTT	CASSQDLSNTGELFF
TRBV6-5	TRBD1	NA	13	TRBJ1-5	TGTGCCAGCCGCCAGGGGGCGATTCAGCCCCAGCATTTT	CASRQGAIQPQHF
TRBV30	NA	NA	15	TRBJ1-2	TGTGCCTGGAGCGTGGTCGCCAGGGGAGTCTATGGCTACACCTTC	CAWSVVARGVYGYTF
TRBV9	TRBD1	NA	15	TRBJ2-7	TGTGCCAGCAGCGTAGGGACAGGGAAGGCCTACGAGCAGTACTTC	CASSVGTGKAYEQYF
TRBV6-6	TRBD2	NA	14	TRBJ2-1	TGTGCCAGCCGAGTCAGCGGGGGTTCGGATGAGCAGTTCTTC	CASRVSGGSDEQFF
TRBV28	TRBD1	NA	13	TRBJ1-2	TGTGCCAGCATGTACCTACAGGGGTTTGGCTACACCTTC	CASMYLQGFGYTF
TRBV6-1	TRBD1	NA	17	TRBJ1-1	TGTGCCAGCAGTGACCCCGACAGGGGCCGGGGGAACACTGAAGCTTTCTTT	CASSDPDRGRGNTEAFF
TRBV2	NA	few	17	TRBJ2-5	TGTGCCAGCAGTCCCGGCAGGGACTTCCGAGAGAAAGAGACCCAGTACTTC	CASSPGRDFREKETQYF
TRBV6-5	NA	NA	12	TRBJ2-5	TGTGCCAGCTGGGAGCACCAAGAGACCCAGTACTTC	CASWEHQETQYF
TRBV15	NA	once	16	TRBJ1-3	TGTGCCACCAGCAGAGATAATTCACGGGTCGGAAACACCATATATTTT	CATSRDNSRVGNTIYF